This T cell receptor (beta chain) came from a study of metastatic and nonmetastatic thyroid tumors. The overall study: Comparative analysis of repertoires was undertaken across blood and tumor or nodule tissue obtained from malignant and benign thyroid patients.

The V segment lost 5 bases and the J segment 7 bases; nucleotides outside the gene matches: 12. Germline CDR1 is MNHNS and CDR2 is SASEGT. The CDR3 is 15 amino acids. Treatment of any kind had been given to no patient before thyroid surgery. This clone was detected many times. The antigen is not known. Whole-study results and caveats: As reported, TCR beta diversity in blood and tumor was significantly higher in malignant thyroid tumors than in benign nodules.

Authors' data handling: The authors used CDR3 differences across clinicopathological groups to build a distant-metastasis classifier for papillary thyroid cancer. TCRdb reprocessed the PCR reads via MiXCR. What appears here as the V and J calls and clone size reflects TCRdb's work, not the paper's. This sample yields around 30,000 clones, of which roughly 13% are seen a single time; around 5% belongs to the top ten. The clonotype originates from a female donor with papillary thyroid cancer or a benign thyroid nodule (not recorded which). Some clones in this sample may be carry-over from other donors' samples. The material sequenced was blood. The rearrangement links TRBV6-1 to TRBJ1-2; 8 nucleotides agree with TRBD1. The CDR3 DNA sequence: TGTGCCAGCAGTCAAGGACAGGGAGGGATAGGTGGCTACACCTTC. This translates into CASSQGQGGIGGYTF.